Given below is one T cell receptor beta chain in context. Germline and junction disagree at one end, which may indicate a read error. This specimen comes from a study of cytomegalovirus exposure and HLA in healthy donors. Looked up from germline, CDR1 is SEHNR and CDR2 is FQNEAQ (reference sequence). The length of the CDR3 is 13 residues. The PCR was carried out with 60 Vbeta primers and 13 Jbeta primers. Sequencing was performed with immunoSEQ multiplex PCR; in TCRdb, only in-frame clones are kept and a portion is missing. The sample lists 210,000 or so clones; 76% were seen once. Sequencing used PBMCs. The rearrangement joins TRBV7-9 to TRBJ2-3; the match to TRBD2 covers 7 bases. The source is a man between 18 and 35 years old in good health and CMV-seronegative. CDR3 in amino acids: CSSSWGPQGLLYF. CDR3 sequence (DNA): TGTTCCAGCAGCTGGGGACCTCAGGGACTACTGTATTTT.